The 7 T cell receptor beta chains given below trace back to one sample, sequenced in a study of shared clonotypes between healthy human individuals. It was CD45RO-negative cells, positively selected for CCR7, that made up naive CD8 cells, with terminally differentiated effector memory CD45RA+ cells excluded. The protocol was immunoSEQ multiplex PCR, while the TCRdb copy is restricted to in-frame clones and leaves out a portion. The table has some 2 million clones, roughly 95% seen once. The sequenced sample consisted of naive CD8+ T cells sorted from blood. These receptors all stem from a man aged 18 to 30 in good health.

The chain links TRBV29-1 to TRBJ2-1; 7 bases line up with TRBD1. CDR1 SQVTM and CDR2 ANQGSEA come from the germline V gene. The V gene end was trimmed by 7 bases and the J gene end by 4 bases; junction bases not matched to a gene: 7. The CDR3 is made up of 13 amino acids. The CDR3 DNA sequence: TGCAGCGCCTGGACAGGACCGTACAATGAGCAGTTCTTC. It specifies CSAWTGPYNEQFF.

A single count supports this clone. The chain carries TRBV25-1 and TRBJ2-3, with D perhaps matching TRBD2 (5 bases). There are 16 residues in the CDR3. Trimming pared 2 bases from V and 5 bases from J, leaving 17 bases between. Germline-derived CDR1 and CDR2 are MGHDK and SYGVNS. DNA of the CDR3: TGTGCCAGCAGTGAAAGGAACCCCTCGGGGTTAGATACGCAGTATTTT. As protein: CASSERNPSGLDTQYF.

The V gene is TRBV7-6, the J gene TRBJ2-7; the match to TRBD2 covers 11 bases. The CDR3 contains 15 residues. CDR1 and CDR2 (germline): SGHVS, FNYEAQ. J lost 6 bases, V lost 5 bases, and 9 bases had no gene match. The CDR3 nucleotides are TGTGCCAGCAGCCCCCAGACTAGCGGGAATGGCGAGCAGTACTTC. It encodes CASSPQTSGNGEQYF.

In this sample, this clone turned up a few times. The genes are TRBV13 and TRBJ1-2; 8 positions match TRBD1. Germline V gene data show CDR1 as PRHDT and CDR2 as FYEKMQ (reference sequence). The CDR3 is made up of 13 amino acids. V trimming: 4 bases; J trimming: 8 bases; junction bases outside the gene matches: 6. CDR3 loop: CASSSGRGRGYTF. The CDR3 DNA follows: TGTGCCAGCAGCTCTGGCAGGGGGCGAGGCTACACCTTC.

This sequence joins TRBV5-1 and TRBJ2-3; D unclear. Germline lookup yields CDR1 SGHRS and CDR2 YFSETQ. CDR3 size: 12 residues. Trimming took off 4 bases at V and 6 bases at J, with 9 bases between the two ends. The CDR3 DNA sequence: TGCGCCAGCAGCCCCTTAGTTGATACGCAGTATTTT. Its protein product is CASSPLVDTQYF.

This chain uses TRBV28 with TRBJ2-1, with D perhaps matching TRBD1 (5 bases). Germline values: CDR1 MDHEN, CDR2 SYDVKM. Trimming left V 2 bases short and J 10 bases short, with 12 bases between. There are 13 residues in the CDR3. The DNA of the CDR3 is TGTGCCAGCAGTTTAGGGATCCGGACAGAGCAGTTCTTC. Translated, it gives CASSLGIRTEQFF.

V is TRBV27 and J is TRBJ1-5; unclear D gene. V lost 6 bases and J lost 3, with 12 bases in between. CDR1 is MNHEY and CDR2 is SMNVEV in the germline V gene (reference sequence). This CDR3 contains 14 residues. CDR3 DNA: TGTGCCAGCAGCCGAGTGGGTGCCAATCAGCCCCAGCATTTT. Its translation: CASSRVGANQPQHF.